This T cell receptor beta chain was profiled in a study of identical twins' blood T cells. Study context: Roughly 6 alpha and six beta libraries together yielded 45 million to 65 million reads. Study observations and caveats: Even for out-of-frame TCRbeta, twins reportedly shared V gene usage much more than unrelated donors.

The donors were healthy female monozygous twins, three pairs in total. This clonotype was detected many times. The target antigen is unknown. This CDR3 has 15 residues. Trimming removed 6 bases from V and 0 bases from J, with 13 bases in between. A single record per CDR3 protein comes from TCRdb applying MiXCR to the 5' RACE reads. The table includes 300,000 to 450,000 distinct CDR3 sequences, about 28% detected once. The clonotype originates from a woman between 18 and 55 years old in good health. Sequencing used PBMCs. The rearrangement links TRBV12-3 or TRBV12-4 to TRBJ2-3; tentative D call: TRBD1 (5 bases). CDR3 sequence: CASRRLRESTDTQYF. The CDR3 region has the DNA TGTGCCAGCAGGAGGCTCAGGGAAAGCACAGATACGCAGTATTTT.